The clone carrying this T cell receptor (beta chain) showed up many times. This sample was included in a study of T cells in Graves' hyperthyroidism and ophthalmopathy. Used for diagnoses were clinical symptoms, serum thyroxine and TRAb, thyroid ultrasound and orbital computed tomography. What was amplified from RNA transcripts were TCR beta CDR3 regions. In the first-round RT-PCR of the TCR CDR3, the HTBI primer set was used. MiXCR, run by TCRdb on the multiplex PCR reads, gives a single entry per CDR3 protein. The data show some 400,000 distinct CDR3 sequences, over 15% seen once. The sequenced material came from blood. This receptor was identified in a woman younger than 35 with Graves' hyperthyroidism.

CDR3 in amino acids: CASSLAGATEAFF. CDR3 nucleotide sequence: TGCGCCAGCAGCTTGGCAGGGGCCACTGAAGCTTTCTTT. This chain joins TRBV5-1 and TRBJ1-1; D possibly corresponds to TRBD1 (6 bases). Trimming pared 0 bases from V and 4 bases from J, leaving 7 bases between. Germline V lookup: CDR1 SGHRS, CDR2 YFSETQ. This CDR3 comprises 13 residues.